The 2 T cell receptor beta chains below were found in one sample sequenced in a study of low-dose radiotherapy and immunotherapy resistance in tumors. Gene-specific TRAV and TRBV primers were used for first-strand cDNA, covering alpha and beta chains. Both a constant-region primer and a V-primer adapter served to amplify TCRs across around 20 PCR cycles. TCRdb redid the calling of the reads with MiXCR, one entry per CDR3 protein. The data show some 10,000 distinct CDR3 sequences, roughly two thirds seen once. All receptors come from a human donor with advanced metastatic prostate, ovarian, gallbladder or colorectal cancer (not recorded which). This table probably holds off-target reads from a library built for another chain.

The sample holds one count of this clonotype. This chain links TRBV20-1 with TRBJ1-1, with unresolved D. The germline V gene encodes CDR1 DFQATT and CDR2 SNEGSKA (reference sequence). With 1 base removed from V and 1 base from J, the gap between germline ends came to 16 bases. The length of the CDR3 is 16 residues. CDR3 region: CSARGTLIVGNTEAFF. In DNA form, the CDR3 reads TGCAGTGCTAGAGGGACCCTTATTGTCGGGAACACTGAAGCTTTCTTT.

The chain uses TRBV5-1 and TRBJ2-1, with D possibly TRBD2 on 6 matching bases. Trimming left V 4 bases short and J 0 bases short, with 11 bases between. The germline gives CDR1 SGHRS, CDR2 YFSETQ. The length of the CDR3 is 15 residues. The CDR3 region has the DNA TGCGCCAGCAGCAATCCGGGGGTCTCCTACAATGAGCAGTTCTTC. It yields the protein CASSNPGVSYNEQFF.